These T cell receptor beta chains were read from a single sample in a study of blood T cell repertoires in COVID-19. Repertoires were generated with immunoSEQ multiplex PCR, while TCRdb's copy carries only in-frame clones and drops some. The table includes about 150,000 clones, roughly 87% detected once. Sequenced material: peripheral blood. These receptors originate from a woman aged 55-69 years with active or convalescent COVID-19. Both conserved end residues are part of each CDR3. D genes are given only for firm matches. Only part of the rows carry a size: once, few, many, or a class if the clone is expanded.

j_call: TRBJ2-3; d_call: TRBD2; v_call: TRBV2; clone_size: NA; cdr3_nt: TGTGCCAGCAGCCCCCTGGCTGGGACTAGCGGGGGCACAGATACGCAGTATTTT; cdr3_aa: CASSPLAGTSGGTDTQYF
j_call: TRBJ1-4; d_call: TRBD1; v_call: TRBV5-1; clone_size: few; cdr3_nt: TGCGCCAGCAGCTTGGGACAGGGCAGGGAAAAACTGTTTTTT; cdr3_aa: CASSLGQGREKLFF
j_call: TRBJ2-5; d_call: NA; v_call: TRBV5-1; clone_size: once; cdr3_nt: TGCGCCAGCAGCGCGGGGTCGGCGCCCCAAGAGACCCAGTACTTC; cdr3_aa: CASSAGSAPQETQYF
j_call: TRBJ1-2; d_call: TRBD1; v_call: TRBV11-2; clone_size: NA; cdr3_nt: TGTGCCAGCAGCCTTACGACAGGGGGGACTAACTATGGCTACACCTTC; cdr3_aa: CASSLTTGGTNYGYTF
j_call: TRBJ1-5; d_call: TRBD1; v_call: TRBV7-2; clone_size: NA; cdr3_nt: TGTGCCAGCAGCTTGACAGGGGGGAATAGCAATCAGCCCCAGCATTTT; cdr3_aa: CASSLTGGNSNQPQHF
j_call: TRBJ1-2; d_call: TRBD1; v_call: TRBV12-3/TRBV12-4; clone_size: once; cdr3_nt: TGTGCCAGCGGCCGACAGGGGGCCGGAGGCTACACCTTC; cdr3_aa: CASGRQGAGGYTF
j_call: TRBJ2-1; d_call: TRBD2; v_call: TRBV7-3; clone_size: NA; cdr3_nt: TGTGCCAGCAGCTACCTGACTAGCGGGGGGGCCAATGAGCAGTTCTTC; cdr3_aa: CASSYLTSGGANEQFF
j_call: TRBJ2-1; d_call: TRBD2; v_call: TRBV6-1; clone_size: NA; cdr3_nt: TGTGCCAGCAGTGAGGAACGGGGGGGCCTTCGGGAGCAGTTCTTC; cdr3_aa: CASSEERGGLREQFF
j_call: TRBJ1-1; d_call: TRBD1; v_call: TRBV15; clone_size: NA; cdr3_nt: TGTGCCACCAGCAGAGAAGGGACAGGGGGCAAGAGGACTGAAGCTTTCTTT; cdr3_aa: CATSREGTGGKRTEAFF
j_call: TRBJ1-3; d_call: NA; v_call: TRBV2; clone_size: NA; cdr3_nt: TGTGCCACCGAGTCTGGACACTCTGGAAACACCATATATTTT; cdr3_aa: CATESGHSGNTIYF
j_call: TRBJ2-2; d_call: TRBD1; v_call: TRBV6-5; clone_size: NA; cdr3_nt: TGTGCCAGCAGTTCAAAGGACAGGGGCTACACCGGGGAGCTGTTTTTT; cdr3_aa: CASSSKDRGYTGELFF
j_call: TRBJ2-7; d_call: TRBD1; v_call: TRBV7-6; clone_size: once; cdr3_nt: TGTGCCAGCAGCTTAGGTACAGGGGATACCTACGAGCAGTACTTC; cdr3_aa: CASSLGTGDTYEQYF
j_call: TRBJ1-1; d_call: NA; v_call: TRBV3-1/TRBV3-2; clone_size: NA; cdr3_nt: TGTGCCAGCAGCCCCAGGGTGAACACTGAAGCTTTCTTT; cdr3_aa: CASSPRVNTEAFF
j_call: TRBJ1-6; d_call: NA; v_call: TRBV4-3; clone_size: NA; cdr3_nt: TGCGCCAGCAGCCAATTCGCGGGGGATGATAATTCACCCCTCCACTTT; cdr3_aa: CASSQFAGDDNSPLHF
j_call: TRBJ2-7; d_call: TRBD1; v_call: TRBV7-2; clone_size: NA; cdr3_nt: TGTGCCAGCAGCTTAGGGGGACAGGGGGAGCACTACGAGCAGTACTTC; cdr3_aa: CASSLGGQGEHYEQYF
j_call: TRBJ1-4; d_call: TRBD1; v_call: TRBV9; clone_size: NA; cdr3_nt: TGTGCCAGCAGCGCGACAGGGGTAACTGAAAAACTGTTTTTT; cdr3_aa: CASSATGVTEKLFF
j_call: TRBJ2-7; d_call: TRBD1; v_call: TRBV6-2/TRBV6-3; clone_size: NA; cdr3_nt: TGTGCCAGCAGTTACTCGAGGACAGGGCCGAGGAGCTACGAGCAGTACTTC; cdr3_aa: CASSYSRTGPRSYEQYF
j_call: TRBJ2-6; d_call: NA; v_call: TRBV2; clone_size: NA; cdr3_nt: TGTGCCAGCAGGAGAGAGTCTGGGGCCAACGTCCTGACTTTC; cdr3_aa: CASRRESGANVLTF
j_call: TRBJ2-5; d_call: TRBD1; v_call: TRBV25-1; clone_size: NA; cdr3_nt: TGTGCCAGCAGACAGGGGGCGCGTGAGACCCAGTACTTC; cdr3_aa: CASRQGARETQYF
j_call: TRBJ1-1; d_call: NA; v_call: TRBV11-2; clone_size: NA; cdr3_nt: TGTGCCAGCAGCATCAGGTTGGGGGCGGAGGAGACTGAAGCTTTCTTT; cdr3_aa: CASSIRLGAEETEAFF
j_call: TRBJ1-2; d_call: TRBD1; v_call: TRBV9; clone_size: NA; cdr3_nt: TGTGCCAGCAGCGGACAGGGGAACTATGGCTACACCTTC; cdr3_aa: CASSGQGNYGYTF
j_call: TRBJ2-7; d_call: NA; v_call: TRBV12-3/TRBV12-4; clone_size: once; cdr3_nt: TGTGCCAGCAGCTCCGGGAGCGTCTACGAGCAGTACTTC; cdr3_aa: CASSSGSVYEQYF
j_call: TRBJ2-5; d_call: TRBD1; v_call: TRBV2; clone_size: once; cdr3_nt: TGTGCCAGCAGCCAGACAGGGGGGCGAGAGACCCAGTACTTC; cdr3_aa: CASSQTGGRETQYF
j_call: TRBJ1-6; d_call: TRBD1; v_call: TRBV30; clone_size: few; cdr3_nt: TGTGCCTGGACACCGGGACAGGGGTATTCACCCCTCCACTTT; cdr3_aa: CAWTPGQGYSPLHF
j_call: TRBJ1-3; d_call: NA; v_call: TRBV4-3; clone_size: few; cdr3_nt: TGCGCCAGCAGCGCTAATATTGGAAACACCATATATTTT; cdr3_aa: CASSANIGNTIYF
j_call: TRBJ2-2; d_call: TRBD2; v_call: TRBV19; clone_size: NA; cdr3_nt: TGTGCCAGTAGTAAGAGCGGGGCAGGGGAGCTGTTTTTT; cdr3_aa: CASSKSGAGELFF
j_call: TRBJ1-6; d_call: NA; v_call: TRBV6-5; clone_size: once; cdr3_nt: TGTGCCAGCAGCCAAACAGGAACCCAGAATTCACCCCTCCACTTT; cdr3_aa: CASSQTGTQNSPLHF
j_call: TRBJ2-7; d_call: TRBD1; v_call: TRBV7-9; clone_size: once; cdr3_nt: TGTGCCAGCAGCGCTCAGGGACAGGGGTCCTACGAGCAGTACTTC; cdr3_aa: CASSAQGQGSYEQYF
j_call: TRBJ2-3; d_call: TRBD2; v_call: TRBV7-2; clone_size: NA; cdr3_nt: TGTGCCAGCAGCGCCCGACTAGCGGGGGAGGCAGATACGCAGTATTTT; cdr3_aa: CASSARLAGEADTQYF